Shown below are 3 T cell receptor beta chains from a single sample sequenced in a study of T-cell memory formation after mild COVID-19. TCRdb re-called the 5' RACE reads through MiXCR, storing one row per CDR3 protein. The sample holds about half a million distinct CDR3 sequences, over 15% seen once. The sequencing sample was made of PBMCs or a T cell subset sorted from them (not recorded which). The receptors stem from an adult woman who had mild COVID-19 (a few samples of this study predate the infection). Cell type and time point are not known.

This clonotype was recorded a few times. The chain has TRBV19 and TRBJ1-2; the D is unclear. Germline-derived CDR1 and CDR2 are LNHDA and SQIVND (reference sequence). V was shortened by 2 bases and J by 2 bases, with 9 bases between the two germline ends. The CDR3 has 14 amino acids. CDR3 nucleotide sequence: TGTGCCAGTAGTATAAGAGCACAGAACTATGGCTACACCTTC. Translated: CASSIRAQNYGYTF.

The chain links TRBV20-1 to TRBJ2-7; 9 nucleotides align to TRBD2. CDR3 length: 19 residues. The V and J ends lost 0 bases and 0 bases, in that order; junction bases with no gene match: 15. Germline V gives CDR1 DFQATT, CDR2 SNEGSKA (reference sequence). Here the CDR3 reads CSARDPSRRERGVSYEQYF. For the CDR3, the DNA is TGCAGTGCTAGAGATCCCAGCCGAAGGGAGCGGGGGGTCTCCTACGAGCAGTACTTC.

This clonotype has just a few counts. Here the CDR3 DNA reads TGTGCCACCAGCAGAGATGAGAACAATGAGCAGTTCTTC. Protein sequence: CATSRDENNEQFF. This sequence joins TRBV15 and TRBJ2-1; D is unresolved. CDR1 is LNHNV and CDR2 is YYDKDF in the germline V gene (reference sequence). V was trimmed by 0 bases and J by 5 bases, leaving 5 bases between them. CDR3 length: 13 residues.